Presented here are 22 T cell receptor beta chains from one specimen sequenced in a study of breast tumors, draining lymph nodes, adjacent tissues. TCRdb re-called the multiplex PCR reads through MiXCR, storing one row per CDR3 protein. This table holds around 13,000 distinct CDR3 sequences, roughly 72% found once. The material sequenced was tumor-adjacent breast tissue. These receptors came from a female donor with breast cancer. Some clones in this sample may be carry-over from other donors' samples.

The chain carries TRBV20-1 and TRBJ2-1, with D possibly being TRBD2 (6 bases). The V gene lost 6 bases and the J gene lost 7 bases, with 13 bases spanning the gap. Germline lookup yields CDR1 DFQATT and CDR2 SNEGSKA (reference sequence). CDR3 length: 12 residues. For the CDR3, the DNA is TGCAGTGCGACGGGACTGTTTAATGAGCAGTTCTTC. It specifies CSATGLFNEQFF.

The chain recombines TRBV9 with TRBJ2-3, with a tentative D call TRBD2 (5 bases). V lost 0 bases to trimming and J lost 0 bases, with 8 bases between them. Per germline, CDR1 SGDLS and CDR2 YYNGEE. There are 15 residues in the CDR3. The CDR3 DNA reads TGTGCCAGCAGCGTAGACGGACTTAGCACAGATACGCAGTATTTT. Amino acid sequence: CASSVDGLSTDTQYF.

Regarding this clonotype: It is likely a read error, because the conserved phenylalanine at the end of the CDR3 is missing. The V call is TRBV2, the J call TRBJ2-1; 10 nucleotides line up with TRBD2. From germline, CDR1 is SNHLY and CDR2 FYNNEI. This CDR3 contains 17 residues. With V trimmed by 8 bases and J by 7 bases, 17 bases remained unmatched. The CDR3: CASCGASGRASRNEQFL. The CDR3 nucleotides read TGTGCCAGCTGCGGGGCCAGCGGGAGGGCCTCTCGGAATGAGCAGTTCCTC.

The chain is built from TRBV5-1 and TRBJ2-3; D gene ambiguous. Germline CDR1 is SGHRS and CDR2 is YFSETQ. The CDR3 spans 14 residues. The V end lost 0 bases, the J end lost 5 bases, and 10 bases lay between the germline ends. CDR3 residues: CASSLVNMGDTQYF. CDR3 DNA: TGCGCCAGCAGCTTGGTAAACATGGGAGATACGCAGTATTTT.

This clonotype was recorded at least ten times. The chain is built from TRBV12-3 or TRBV12-4 and TRBJ2-7; 14 nucleotides agree with TRBD2. CDR3 size: 15 residues. V was clipped by 1 base and J by 9 bases; unmatched bases: 5. The CDR3 loop reads CASSLGGLAGGTQYF. The CDR3 DNA reads TGTGCCAGCAGTTTAGGAGGACTAGCGGGAGGTACGCAGTACTTC.

J is TRBJ1-2 and V is TRBV12-3 or TRBV12-4; D not certain. V gave up 3 bases and J gave up 4 bases, with 6 bases separating them. CDR3 length equals 12 residues. The chain's CDR3 is CASSFSTYGYTF. The CDR3 nucleotides are TGTGCCAGCAGTTTTAGCACCTATGGCTACACCTTC.

This chain links TRBV5-1 with TRBJ2-7; D is undetermined. Trimming removed 0 bases from V and 5 bases from J, with 3 bases in between. CDR1 SGHRS and CDR2 YFSETQ come from the germline V gene. The CDR3 runs to 11 residues. DNA for the CDR3: TGCGCCAGCAGCTTGGACCACGAGCAGTACTTC. Translating it yields CASSLDHEQYF. Complete variable domain (other parts from reference TRBV5-1 and TRBJ2-7): KAGVTQTPRYLIKTRGQQVTLSCSPISGHRSVSWYQQTPGQGLQFLFEYFSETQRNKGNFPGRFSGRQFSNSRSEMNVSTLELGDSALYLCASSLDHEQYFGPGTRLTVT.

The genes are TRBV7-9 and TRBJ2-1, with 9 bases lining up with TRBD2. CDR1 and CDR2 (germline): SEHNR, FQNEAQ (reference sequence). V gave up 6 bases and J gave up 3 bases; unmatched junction bases: 0. The CDR3 is 13 amino acids. CDR3 nucleotides: TGTGCCAGCAGAGCGGGGGGCTACAATGAGCAGTTCTTC. Translated, it gives CASRAGGYNEQFF.

In this sample, this clonotype turned up once. The chain couples TRBV5-5 to TRBJ2-1, with no clear D. This CDR3 spans 14 amino acids. Germline V gene data show CDR1 as SGHKS and CDR2 as YYEKEE (reference sequence). Trimming took 0 bases from V and 6 from J, leaving 10 bases between them. CDR3: CASSLVGRSNEQFF. The CDR3, as DNA: TGTGCCAGCAGCTTGGTAGGCCGGTCCAATGAGCAGTTCTTC.

V gene TRBV29-1 combines with J gene TRBJ2-2; D call uncertain. The V end lost 4 bases, the J end lost 0 bases, and 15 bases lay between the germline ends. This CDR3 has 16 amino acids. The germline CDR1 and CDR2 sequences are SQVTM and ANQGSEA. In DNA form, the CDR3 reads TGCAGCGTTGTTGTGGCCGGTCGCACGAACACCGGGGAGCTGTTTTTT. Amino acid sequence: CSVVVAGRTNTGELFF.

The V and J genes are TRBV5-1 and TRBJ2-2; 13 nucleotides match TRBD2. CDR1 is SGHRS, CDR2 YFSETQ, per germline. The CDR3 has 16 residues. The V gene end was trimmed by 4 bases and the J gene end by 7 bases; junction bases not matched to a gene: 7. The CDR3 is CASSLGTSGIGGELFF. CDR3 nucleotides: TGCGCCAGCAGCCTGGGGACTAGCGGGATCGGCGGGGAGCTGTTTTTT.

The chain couples TRBV13 to TRBJ2-7; 14 nucleotides line up with TRBD2. The CDR3 is 19 residues long. V gave up 5 bases and J gave up 0 bases; unmatched junction bases: 12. Germline V lookup: CDR1 PRHDT, CDR2 FYEKMQ (reference sequence). CDR3 nucleotides: TGTGCCAGCAGCCCGGGACTAGCGGGAGTAACGGGAGACTCCTACGAGCAGTACTTC. Amino acids: CASSPGLAGVTGDSYEQYF.

The rearrangement uses TRBV24-1 and TRBJ2-7, with D uncertain. This CDR3 has 13 amino acids. Trimming stripped 6 bases from V and 1 base from J, with 9 bases between. From germline, CDR1 is KGHDR and CDR2 SFDVKD. The CDR3 region is CATSPDGSYEQYF. The CDR3 coding sequence is TGTGCCACCAGTCCGGACGGTTCCTACGAGCAGTACTTC.

This clonotype showed up just a few times. J is TRBJ1-1 and V is TRBV5-4; maybe TRBD1 (5 bases). The CDR3 covers 16 residues. The germline V gene has CDR1 SGHNT and CDR2 YYREEE (reference sequence). The V gene lost 0 bases and the J gene lost 0 bases, with 12 bases spanning the gap. The CDR3 spells CASSLVGGGVNTEAFF. Here the CDR3 DNA reads TGTGCCAGCAGCTTGGTTGGGGGGGGGGTGAACACTGAAGCTTTCTTT.

This rearrangement joins TRBV19 to TRBJ2-7; TRBD2 matches 13 bases. Germline-derived CDR1 and CDR2 are LNHDA and SQIVND (reference sequence). The junction had 6 bases not matched to a gene; V was cut back by 4 bases and J by 6 bases. The CDR3 is made up of 15 amino acids. CDR3 amino acids: CASSTGTSGIGEQYF. The CDR3 DNA reads as TGTGCCAGTAGTACTGGGACTAGCGGGATCGGCGAGCAGTACTTC.

This chain uses TRBV27 with TRBJ2-7; the D is unclear. The CDR3 has 15 amino acids. V lost 6 bases and J 0 bases, leaving 15 bases between the germline ends. CDR1 is MNHEY, CDR2 SMNVEV, per germline (reference sequence). The CDR3 DNA reads TGTGCCAGCAGCCCCGGGTTGGGGTTCTCCTACGAGCAGTACTTC. It is translated as CASSPGLGFSYEQYF.

In its sample, this clonotype is medium-sized. The chain recombines TRBV20-1 with TRBJ2-7, with a tentative D call TRBD1 (6 bases). The V end was cut by 0 bases, the J end by 6 bases, with 15 bases between. The germline CDR1 and CDR2 sequences are DFQATT and SNEGSKA (reference sequence). The CDR3 is 14 residues long. The CDR3 here is CSARDYNRALEQYF. DNA for the CDR3: TGCAGTGCTAGAGATTACAACAGGGCGCTCGAGCAGTACTTC.

The V gene is TRBV5-1, the J gene TRBJ2-7; tentatively, D is TRBD1 (7 bases). The CDR3 loop spans 14 amino acids. V lost 3 bases to trimming and J lost 4 bases, with 14 bases between them. Germline CDR1 reads SGHRS; CDR2 reads YFSETQ. CDR3 in DNA: TGCGCCAGCAGCTCTGGAGGGGGACAGTACGAGCAGTACTTC. It codes for CASSSGGGQYEQYF.

By its share, this clonotype is medium-sized. This chain joins TRBV9 and TRBJ2-3; 8 bases map to TRBD2. The CDR3 has 16 residues. Losses at the gene ends were 1 base for V and 4 bases for J; bases not matched to a gene: 8. Per the germline V gene, CDR1 is SGDLS and CDR2 is YYNGEE. The CDR3 here is CASSVRDSGIADTQYF. CDR3 bases: TGTGCCAGCAGCGTACGAGATAGCGGGATTGCAGATACGCAGTATTTT.

V is TRBV2 and J is TRBJ2-3, with 7 bases lining up with TRBD2. Germline values: CDR1 SNHLY, CDR2 FYNNEI. The CDR3 is 13 residues long. J was trimmed by 0 bases and V by 7 bases; bases with no gene match: 1. CDR3 sequence reads: CASNSGSTDTQYF. CDR3 bases: TGTGCCAGCAATAGCGGGAGCACAGATACGCAGTATTTT. The variable domain in full, completed from reference TRBV2 and TRBJ2-3, reads EPEVTQTPSHQVTQMGQEVILRCVPISNHLYFYWYRQILGQKVEFLVSFYNNEISEKSEIFDDQFSVERPDGSNFTLKIRSTKLEDSAMYFCASNSGSTDTQYFGPGTRLTVL.

By share, this clonotype ranks as medium-sized (0.01 to 0.1%). The V and J genes are TRBV12-3 or TRBV12-4 and TRBJ2-7; 9 bases line up with TRBD2. There are 15 residues in the CDR3. Trimming at V came to 5 bases and at J to 7 bases, leaving 12 bases not matched to a gene. As DNA, the CDR3 is TGTGCCAGCAGTCCCCCCGCTAGCGGGATGGGGGAGCAGTACTTC. Amino acid sequence: CASSPPASGMGEQYF.

By sample share, this clonotype is large. V is TRBV20-1 and J is TRBJ2-5; 13 bases line up with TRBD2. The CDR3 contains 18 residues. Germline V CDR1 and CDR2: DFQATT, SNEGSKA (reference sequence). Trimming removed 4 bases from V and 5 bases from J; junction bases left unmatched: 16. DNA for the CDR3: TGCAGTGCTAATGGGAAAACTAGCGGGAGGGCCCTCCGGGAGACCCAGTACTTC. It encodes CSANGKTSGRALRETQYF.